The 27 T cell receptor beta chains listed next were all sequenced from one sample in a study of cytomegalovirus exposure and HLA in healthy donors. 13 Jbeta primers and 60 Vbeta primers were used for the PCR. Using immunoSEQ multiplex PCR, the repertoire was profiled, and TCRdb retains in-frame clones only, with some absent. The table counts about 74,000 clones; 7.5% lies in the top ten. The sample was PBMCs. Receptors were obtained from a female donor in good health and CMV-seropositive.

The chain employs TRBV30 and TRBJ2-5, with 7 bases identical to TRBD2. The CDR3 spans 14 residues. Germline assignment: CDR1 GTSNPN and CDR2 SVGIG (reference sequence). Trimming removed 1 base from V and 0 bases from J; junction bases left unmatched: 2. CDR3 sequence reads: CAWSGGGYQETQYF. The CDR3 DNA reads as TGTGCCTGGAGTGGGGGGGGGTACCAAGAGACCCAGTACTTC.

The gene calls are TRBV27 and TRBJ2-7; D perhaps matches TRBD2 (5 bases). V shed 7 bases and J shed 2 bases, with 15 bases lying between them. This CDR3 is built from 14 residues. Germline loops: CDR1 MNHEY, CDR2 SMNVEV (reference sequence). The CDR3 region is CASKRQVAPYEQYF. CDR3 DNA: TGTGCCAGCAAACGGCAGGTAGCGCCCTACGAGCAGTACTTC.

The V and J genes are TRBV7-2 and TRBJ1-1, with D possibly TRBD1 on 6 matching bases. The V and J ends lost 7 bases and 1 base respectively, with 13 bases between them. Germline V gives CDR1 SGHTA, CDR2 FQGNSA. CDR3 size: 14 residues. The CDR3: CASIHGQTNTEAFF. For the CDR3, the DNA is TGTGCCAGCATACACGGACAGACGAACACTGAAGCTTTCTTT. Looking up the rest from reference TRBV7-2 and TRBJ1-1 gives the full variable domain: GAGVSQSPSNKVTEKGKDVELRCDPISGHTALYWYRQSLGQGLEFLIYFQGNSAPDKSGLPSDRFSAERTGGSVSTLTIQRTQQEDSAVYLCASIHGQTNTEAFFGQGTRLTVV.

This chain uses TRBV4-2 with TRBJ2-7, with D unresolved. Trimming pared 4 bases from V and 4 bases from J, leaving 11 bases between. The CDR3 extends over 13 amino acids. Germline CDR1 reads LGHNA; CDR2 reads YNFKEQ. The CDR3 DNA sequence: TGTGCCAGCAGCCTTCCGGGTTCTTACGAGCAGTACTTC. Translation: CASSLPGSYEQYF.

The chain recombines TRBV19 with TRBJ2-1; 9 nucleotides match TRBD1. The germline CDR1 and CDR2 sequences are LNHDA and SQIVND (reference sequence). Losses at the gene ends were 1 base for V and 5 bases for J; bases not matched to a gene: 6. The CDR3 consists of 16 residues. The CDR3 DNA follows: TGTGCCAGTAGTATAGCGCGGGACAGGGTTAACAATGAGCAGTTCTTC. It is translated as CASSIARDRVNNEQFF.

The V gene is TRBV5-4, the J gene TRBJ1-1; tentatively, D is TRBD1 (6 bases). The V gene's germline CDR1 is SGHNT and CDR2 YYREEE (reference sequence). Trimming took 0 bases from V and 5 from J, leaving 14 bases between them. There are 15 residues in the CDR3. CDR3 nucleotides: TGTGCCAGCAGCTTGGGGACAGTGGGGTCAACTGAAGCTTTCTTT. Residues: CASSLGTVGSTEAFF. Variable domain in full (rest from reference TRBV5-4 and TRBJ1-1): ETGVTQSPTHLIKTRGQQVTLRCSSQSGHNTVSWYQQALGQGPQFIFQYYREEENGRGNFPPRFSGLQFPNYSSELNVNALELDDSALYLCASSLGTVGSTEAFFGQGTRLTVV.

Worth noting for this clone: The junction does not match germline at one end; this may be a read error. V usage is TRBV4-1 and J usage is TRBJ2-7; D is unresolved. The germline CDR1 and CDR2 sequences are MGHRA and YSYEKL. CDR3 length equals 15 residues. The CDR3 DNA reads TGCGCCAGCAGCCAACTAGAAGAGAGACCATTCCCCTTTTTTTTC. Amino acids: CASSQLEERPFPFFF.

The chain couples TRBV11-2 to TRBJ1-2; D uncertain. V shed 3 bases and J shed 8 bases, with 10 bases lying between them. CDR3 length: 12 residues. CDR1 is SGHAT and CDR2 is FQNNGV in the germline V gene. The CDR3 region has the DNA TGTGCCAGCAGCTTCCCAAAACACGGCTACACCTTC. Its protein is CASSFPKHGYTF.

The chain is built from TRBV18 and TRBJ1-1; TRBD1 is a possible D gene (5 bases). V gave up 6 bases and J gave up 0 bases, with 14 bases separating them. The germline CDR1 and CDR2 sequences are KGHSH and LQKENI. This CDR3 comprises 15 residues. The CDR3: CASSLRGGMNTEAFF. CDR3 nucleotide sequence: TGTGCCAGCTCCTTACGGGGGGGTATGAACACTGAAGCTTTCTTT.

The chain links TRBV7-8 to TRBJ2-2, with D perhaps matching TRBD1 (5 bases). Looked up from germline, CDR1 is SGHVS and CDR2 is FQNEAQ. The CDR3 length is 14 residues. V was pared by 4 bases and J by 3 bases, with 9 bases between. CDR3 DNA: TGTGCCAGCAGCTCAGGGATGGACACCGGGGAGCTGTTTTTT. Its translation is CASSSGMDTGELFF. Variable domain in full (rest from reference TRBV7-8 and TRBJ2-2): GAGVSQSPRYKVAKRGQDVALRCDPISGHVSLFWYQQALGQGPEFLTYFQNEAQLDKSGLPSDRFFAERPEGSVSTLKIQRTQQEDSAVYLCASSSGMDTGELFFGEGSRLTVL.

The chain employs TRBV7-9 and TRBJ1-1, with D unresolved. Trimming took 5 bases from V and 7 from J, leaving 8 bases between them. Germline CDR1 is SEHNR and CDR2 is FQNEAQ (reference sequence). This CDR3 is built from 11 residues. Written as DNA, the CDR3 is TGTGCCAGCAGCCCCTCGGTTGAAGCTTTCTTT. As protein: CASSPSVEAFF.

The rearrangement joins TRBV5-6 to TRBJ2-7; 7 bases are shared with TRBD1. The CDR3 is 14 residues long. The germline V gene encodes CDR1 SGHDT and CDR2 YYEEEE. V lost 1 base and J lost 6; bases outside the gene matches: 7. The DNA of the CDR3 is TGTGCCAGCAGCTTGCCACAGGGGAACGGCGAGCAGTACTTC. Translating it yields CASSLPQGNGEQYF.

The CDR3 DNA follows: TGTGCCAGCAGTTTAGGGTCCGGGTTCGGCTACACCTTC. Its protein is CASSLGSGFGYTF. The chain combines TRBV28 with TRBJ1-2; D is ambiguous. V lost 2 bases and J 8 bases, leaving 12 bases between the germline ends. CDR1 is MDHEN, CDR2 SYDVKM, per germline. This CDR3 is 13 amino acids long.

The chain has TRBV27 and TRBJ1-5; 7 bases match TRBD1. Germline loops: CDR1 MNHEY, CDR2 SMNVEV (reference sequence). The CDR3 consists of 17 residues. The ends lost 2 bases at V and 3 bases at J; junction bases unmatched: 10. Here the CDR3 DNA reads TGTGCCAGCAGTTTAGGGCCAGGGGGTAGCGACAATCAGCCCCAGCATTTT. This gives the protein CASSLGPGGSDNQPQHF.

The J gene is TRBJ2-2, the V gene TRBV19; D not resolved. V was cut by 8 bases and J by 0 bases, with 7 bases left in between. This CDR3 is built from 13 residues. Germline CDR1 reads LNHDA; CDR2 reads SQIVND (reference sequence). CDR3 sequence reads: CASSRTNTGELFF. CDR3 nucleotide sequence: TGTGCCAGTTCTAGGACGAACACCGGGGAGCTGTTTTTT.

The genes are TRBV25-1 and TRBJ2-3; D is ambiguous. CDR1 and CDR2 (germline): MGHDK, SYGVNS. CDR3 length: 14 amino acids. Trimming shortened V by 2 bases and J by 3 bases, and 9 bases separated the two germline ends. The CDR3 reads CASSELGFTDTQYF. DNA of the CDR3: TGTGCCAGCAGTGAACTGGGCTTTACAGATACGCAGTATTTT. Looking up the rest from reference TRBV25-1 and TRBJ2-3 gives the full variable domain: EADIYQTPRYLVIGTGKKITLECSQTMGHDKMYWYQQDPGMELHLIHYSYGVNSTEKGDLSSESTVSRIRTEHFPLTLESARPSHTSQYLCASSELGFTDTQYFGPGTRLTVL.

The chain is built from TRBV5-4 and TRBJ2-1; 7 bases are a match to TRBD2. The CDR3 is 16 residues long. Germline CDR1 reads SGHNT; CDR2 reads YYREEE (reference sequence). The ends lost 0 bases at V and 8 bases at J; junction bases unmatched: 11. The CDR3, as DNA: TGTGCCAGCAGCTTGGGGGTCGGGACTATTTCTCATGAGCAGTTCTTC. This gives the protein CASSLGVGTISHEQFF.

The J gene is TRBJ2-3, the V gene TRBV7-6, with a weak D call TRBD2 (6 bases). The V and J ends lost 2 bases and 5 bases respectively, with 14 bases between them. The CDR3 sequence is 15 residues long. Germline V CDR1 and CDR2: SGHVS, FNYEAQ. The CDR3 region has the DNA TGTGCCAGCAGCTTAATCGGGGGTTTCCGAGATACGCAGTATTTT. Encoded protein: CASSLIGGFRDTQYF.

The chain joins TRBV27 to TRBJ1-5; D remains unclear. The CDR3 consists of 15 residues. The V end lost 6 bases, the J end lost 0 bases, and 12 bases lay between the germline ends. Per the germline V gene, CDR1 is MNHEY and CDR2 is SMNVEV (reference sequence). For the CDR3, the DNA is TGTGCCAGCAGGAGATCGGGGAATAGCAATCAGCCCCAGCATTTT. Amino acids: CASRRSGNSNQPQHF.

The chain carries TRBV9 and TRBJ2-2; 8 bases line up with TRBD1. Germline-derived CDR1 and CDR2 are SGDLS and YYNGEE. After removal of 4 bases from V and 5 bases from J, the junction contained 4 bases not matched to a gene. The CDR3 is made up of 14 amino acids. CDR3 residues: CASSRTGSTGELFF. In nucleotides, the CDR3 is TGTGCCAGCAGCAGGACAGGGAGTACCGGGGAGCTGTTTTTT.

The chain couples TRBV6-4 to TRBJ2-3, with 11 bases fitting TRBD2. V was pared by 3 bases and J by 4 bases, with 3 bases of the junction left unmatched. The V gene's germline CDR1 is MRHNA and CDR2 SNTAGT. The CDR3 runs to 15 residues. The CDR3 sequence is CASSEETSGADTQYF. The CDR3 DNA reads TGTGCCAGCAGTGAAGAGACTAGCGGGGCAGATACGCAGTATTTT.

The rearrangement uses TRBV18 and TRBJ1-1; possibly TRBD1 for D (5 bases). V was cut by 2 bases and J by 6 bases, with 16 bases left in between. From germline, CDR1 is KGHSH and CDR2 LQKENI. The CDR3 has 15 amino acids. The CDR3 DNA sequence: TGTGCCAGCTCACCAAGGACAATCGGGTTCCCTGAAGCTTTCTTT. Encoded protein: CASSPRTIGFPEAFF.

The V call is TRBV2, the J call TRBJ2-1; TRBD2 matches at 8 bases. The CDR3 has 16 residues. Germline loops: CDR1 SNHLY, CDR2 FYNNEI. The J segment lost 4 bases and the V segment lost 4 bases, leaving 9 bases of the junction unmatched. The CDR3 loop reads CASSAPGTRIYNEQFF. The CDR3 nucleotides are TGTGCCAGCAGTGCCCCCGGGACTAGGATTTACAATGAGCAGTTCTTC.

DNA for the CDR3: TGTGCCAGCAGCCAAGATAGCCAGGGGGCGAACACCGGGGAGCTGTTTTTT. Its translation is CASSQDSQGANTGELFF. The chain is built from TRBV4-2 and TRBJ2-2; 7 nucleotides match TRBD1. Germline CDR1 and CDR2: LGHNA and YNFKEQ. The CDR3 is 17 residues long. Trimming at V came to 0 bases and at J to 0 bases, leaving 4 bases not matched to a gene.

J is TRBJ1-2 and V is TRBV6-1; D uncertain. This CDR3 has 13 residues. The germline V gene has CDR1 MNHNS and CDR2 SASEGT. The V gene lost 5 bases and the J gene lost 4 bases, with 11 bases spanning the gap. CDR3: CASSLPVSYGYTF. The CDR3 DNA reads TGTGCCAGCAGTCTCCCAGTCTCCTATGGCTACACCTTC.

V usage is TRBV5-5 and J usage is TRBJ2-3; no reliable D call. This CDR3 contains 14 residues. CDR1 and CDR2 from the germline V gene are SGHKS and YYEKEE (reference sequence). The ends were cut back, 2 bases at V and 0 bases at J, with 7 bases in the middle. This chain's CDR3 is CASSFLSSTDTQYF. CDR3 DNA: TGTGCCAGCAGCTTTCTTAGCAGCACAGATACGCAGTATTTT. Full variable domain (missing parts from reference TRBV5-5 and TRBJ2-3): DAGVTQSPTHLIKTRGQQVTLRCSPISGHKSVSWYQQVLGQGPQFIFQYYEKEERGRGNFPDRFSARQFPNYSSELNVNALLLGDSALYLCASSFLSSTDTQYFGPGTRLTVL.

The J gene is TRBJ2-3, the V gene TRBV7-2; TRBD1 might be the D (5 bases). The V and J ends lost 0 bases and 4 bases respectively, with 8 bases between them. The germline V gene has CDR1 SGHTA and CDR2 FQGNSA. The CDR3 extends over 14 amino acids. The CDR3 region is CASSLAQGPDTQYF. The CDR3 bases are TGTGCCAGCAGCTTAGCGCAGGGCCCAGATACGCAGTATTTT.